These T cell receptor beta chains were read from a single sample in a study of regulatory T cells in long-lasting Graves disease. Using its own MiXCR run on the multiplex PCR reads, TCRdb lists one record per CDR3 protein. In the table there are about 470,000 distinct CDR3 sequences, 15% to 20% of which are singletons. The same sample was also used in a study of T cells in Graves' hyperthyroidism and ophthalmopathy.

Sequenced material: peripheral blood mononuclear cells (PBMCs), taken at new diagnosis, from a patient treated with antithyroid drugs. These receptors all come from a man aged 40-49 years with Graves disease. The CDR3 runs from the conserved cysteine through the conserved F or W. Fields, in order: clone size, V gene, J gene, CDR3 length, D gene, CDR3 DNA, CDR3 protein. D genes are given only for firm matches. The listing skips clone size in some rows; elsewhere it reads once, few, many or a size class.

size: many
V: TRBV11-3
J: TRBJ2-3
length: 14
D: .
DNA: TGTGCCAGCAGCTCAGGACACGGCACAGATACGCAGTATTTT
CDR3: CASSSGHGTDTQYF

size: few
V: TRBV2
J: TRBJ1-2
length: 14
D: TRBD1
DNA: TGTGCCAGCAGAGCCGGGACAGTTTACTATGGCTACACCTTC
CDR3: CASRAGTVYYGYTF

size: many
V: TRBV2
J: TRBJ2-1
length: 13
D: .
DNA: TGTGCCAGCAGAGGACTTCCCGGGGGTGAGCAGTTCTTC
CDR3: CASRGLPGGEQFF

size: few
V: TRBV5-8
J: TRBJ2-1
length: 16
D: TRBD2
DNA: TGTGCCAGCAGCCCCGTCACTCTAGCGGGAGTTGATGAGCAGTTCTTC
CDR3: CASSPVTLAGVDEQFF

size: .
V: TRBV27
J: TRBJ2-7
length: 11
D: .
DNA: TGTGCCAGCAGAGGGTTCTACGAGCAGTACTTC
CDR3: CASRGFYEQYF

size: few
V: TRBV18
J: TRBJ2-2
length: 14
D: .
DNA: TGTGCCAGCTCAATGGAGGGTCGGACCGGGGAGCTGTTTTTT
CDR3: CASSMEGRTGELFF

size: many
V: TRBV7-3
J: TRBJ2-3
length: 15
D: .
DNA: TGTGCCAGCAGCCGAACGACAGGATTTGGGGATACGCAGTATTTT
CDR3: CASSRTTGFGDTQYF

size: few
V: TRBV24-1
J: TRBJ1-1
length: 16
D: .
DNA: TGTGCCACCAGTGATTCCCCCCGGGAGCCTAACACTGAAGCTTTCTTT
CDR3: CATSDSPREPNTEAFF

size: few
V: TRBV15
J: TRBJ1-5
length: 13
D: .
DNA: TGTGCCACCAGCAGAGATCGGGGTCAGCCCCAGCATTTT
CDR3: CATSRDRGQPQHF

size: many
V: TRBV30
J: TRBJ1-1
length: 11
D: .
DNA: TGTGCCTGGAGTGTACGGGGGGAAGCTTTCTTT
CDR3: CAWSVRGEAFF

size: .
V: TRBV20-1
J: TRBJ1-6
length: 16
D: .
DNA: TGCAGTGCTAGGAACTCAGGCTTAGGGGGGAGTTCACCCCTCCACTTT
CDR3: CSARNSGLGGSSPLHF

size: many
V: TRBV5-6
J: TRBJ2-5
length: 14
D: .
DNA: TGTGCCAGCAGCTTGGAGGAGCGGATGGAGACCCAGTACTTC
CDR3: CASSLEERMETQYF

size: few
V: TRBV18
J: TRBJ2-1
length: 14
D: TRBD1
DNA: TGTGCCAGCTCACCAAGAGACAGGGTCAATGAGCAGTTCTTC
CDR3: CASSPRDRVNEQFF

size: .
V: TRBV12-3/TRBV12-4
J: TRBJ1-5
length: 16
D: .
DNA: TGTGCCAGCAGGCCTAATCGGGGCACAGGCAATCAGCCCCAGCATTTT
CDR3: CASRPNRGTGNQPQHF

size: .
V: TRBV19
J: TRBJ2-5
length: 14
D: .
DNA: TGTGCCAGTAGTATCGCGAGCGGACGGGAGACCCAGTACTTC
CDR3: CASSIASGRETQYF

size: .
V: TRBV20-1
J: TRBJ2-7
length: 14
D: TRBD2
DNA: TGCAGTGCTGGACCGGGACTAGCGGTGTCCGAGCAGTACTTC
CDR3: CSAGPGLAVSEQYF

size: .
V: TRBV20-1
J: TRBJ2-2
length: 13
D: TRBD2
DNA: TGCAGTGCTTTCCCGGGACTACCCGGGGAGCTGTTTTTT
CDR3: CSAFPGLPGELFF

size: few
V: TRBV7-8
J: TRBJ2-1
length: 14
D: TRBD2
DNA: TGTGCCAGCAGCTTAGGGACTAGCGGAAGTGAGCAGTTCTTC
CDR3: CASSLGTSGSEQFF

size: few
V: TRBV28
J: TRBJ1-6
length: 14
D: .
DNA: TGTGCCAGCAGTGTGACAGGTTATAATTCACCCCTCCACTTT
CDR3: CASSVTGYNSPLHF

size: few
V: TRBV4-1
J: TRBJ2-1
length: 15
D: .
DNA: TGCGCCAGCAGCCCACGGGGGGCGGGCCCCAATGAGCAGTTCTTC
CDR3: CASSPRGAGPNEQFF